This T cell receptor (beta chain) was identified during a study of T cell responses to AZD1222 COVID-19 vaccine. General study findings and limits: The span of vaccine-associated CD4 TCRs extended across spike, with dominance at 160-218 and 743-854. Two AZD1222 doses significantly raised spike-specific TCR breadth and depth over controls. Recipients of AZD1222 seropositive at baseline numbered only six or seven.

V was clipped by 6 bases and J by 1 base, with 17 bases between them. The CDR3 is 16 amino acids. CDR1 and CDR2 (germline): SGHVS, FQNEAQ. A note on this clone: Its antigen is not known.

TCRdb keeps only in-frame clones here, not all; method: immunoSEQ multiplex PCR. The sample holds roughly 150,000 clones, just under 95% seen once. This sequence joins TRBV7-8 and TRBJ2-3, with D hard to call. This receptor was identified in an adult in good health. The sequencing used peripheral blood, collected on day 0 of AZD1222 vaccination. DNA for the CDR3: TGTGCCAGCAGATTGAGAAGAGTTACCCGCACAGATACGCAGTATTTT. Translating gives CASRLRRVTRTDTQYF.